The rows below give T cell receptor beta chains drawn from one sample of a study of T cell changes during pregnancy in multiple sclerosis. TCRdb keeps only in-frame clones here, not all; method: immunoSEQ multiplex PCR. This sample has tens of thousands of clones, with more than 70% found just once. Source: CD8+ T cells from peripheral blood mononuclear cells, taken after pregnancy. The source is a female donor in good health, enrolled as a control in a pregnancy study. The CDR3 runs from the conserved cysteine through the conserved F or W. A D gene is named only where the DNA matches it firmly. Size is omitted from some rows. Given values are once, few, many or a class for expanded clones.

size: once; J: TRBJ2-5; V: TRBV6-5; D: NA; CDR3: CASEGAGETQYF; DNA: TGTGCCAGCGAAGGCGCGGGGGAGACCCAGTACTTC
size: NA; J: TRBJ2-1; V: TRBV29-1; D: NA; CDR3: CSVEGDWVDNEQFF; DNA: TGCAGCGTTGAGGGGGACTGGGTGGACAATGAGCAGTTCTTC
size: NA; J: TRBJ1-4; V: TRBV4-3; D: NA; CDR3: CASSQDRGGGYEKLFF; DNA: TGCGCCAGCAGCCAAGATCGCGGGGGGGGGTATGAAAAACTGTTTTTT
size: NA; J: TRBJ1-2; V: TRBV7-9; D: NA; CDR3: CASSLLAGYTF; DNA: TGTGCCAGCAGCTTATTGGCCGGCTACACCTTC
size: NA; J: TRBJ2-7; V: TRBV5-4; D: NA; CDR3: CASSQDGAPYEQYF; DNA: TGTGCCAGCAGCCAGGATGGGGCCCCCTACGAGCAGTACTTC
size: NA; J: TRBJ1-2; V: TRBV5-6; D: NA; CDR3: CASSLGQDSVPYGYTF; DNA: TGTGCCAGCAGCTTGGGGCAGGACAGTGTTCCGTATGGCTACACCTTC
size: few; J: TRBJ1-5; V: TRBV7-9; D: TRBD1; CDR3: CASSPGTAEDQPQHF; DNA: TGTGCCAGCAGCCCCGGGACAGCCGAGGATCAGCCCCAGCATTTT
size: NA; J: TRBJ2-3; V: TRBV7-9; D: NA; CDR3: CASSLNGQGTTDTQYF; DNA: TGTGCCAGCAGCTTAAATGGGCAGGGGACAACAGATACGCAGTATTTT
size: once; J: TRBJ2-7; V: TRBV5-4; D: NA; CDR3: CASSLAREQLDHEQYF; DNA: TGTGCCAGCAGCTTGGCCAGGGAACAGCTCGACCACGAGCAGTACTTC
size: once; J: TRBJ1-1; V: TRBV12-2; D: NA; CDR3: CASRLLPGQGCPEAFF; DNA: TGTGCAAGTCGCTTATTGCCGGGACAGGGTTGCCCAGAAGCTTTCTTT
size: NA; J: TRBJ2-3; V: TRBV7-8; D: TRBD2; CDR3: CASSPGASGVYTTDTQYF; DNA: TGTGCCAGCAGCCCCGGGGCTAGCGGAGTTTACACCACAGATACGCAGTATTTT
size: NA; J: TRBJ1-1; V: TRBV4-2; D: NA; CDR3: CASSQPLGNTEAFF; DNA: TGTGCCAGCAGCCAGCCACTCGGGAACACTGAAGCTTTCTTT
size: NA; J: TRBJ2-7; V: TRBV27; D: TRBD2; CDR3: CASSSPLSGGALYEQYF; DNA: TGTGCCAGCAGTTCGCCCCTTAGCGGGGGGGCCCTCTACGAGCAGTACTTC
size: NA; J: TRBJ2-6; V: TRBV6-5; D: NA; CDR3: CASSLAGANVLTF; DNA: TGTGCCAGCTCCCTGGCAGGGGCCAACGTCCTGACTTTC
size: NA; J: TRBJ2-7; V: TRBV19; D: NA; CDR3: CASSIYFPGPYEQYF; DNA: TGTGCCAGTAGTATCTATTTCCCAGGGCCCTACGAGCAGTACTTC
size: NA; J: TRBJ2-1; V: TRBV5-1; D: NA; CDR3: CASSVVRYEQFF; DNA: TGTGCCAGCAGCGTGGTGAGGTATGAGCAGTTCTTC
size: NA; J: TRBJ2-4; V: TRBV5-4; D: TRBD1; CDR3: CASSLAPGGDKNIQYF; DNA: TGTGCCAGCAGCTTGGCCCCAGGGGGTGACAAAAACATTCAGTACTTC
size: NA; J: TRBJ1-4; V: TRBV4-3; D: TRBD1; CDR3: CASSQERVGRGQANEKLFF; DNA: TGCGCCAGCAGCCAAGAAAGAGTGGGGCGGGGACAGGCTAATGAAAAACTGTTTTTT
size: NA; J: TRBJ2-1; V: TRBV29-1; D: NA; CDR3: CSVEDPGGGTYNEQFF; DNA: TGCAGCGTTGAAGACCCGGGTGGGGGGACGTACAATGAGCAGTTCTTC
size: NA; J: TRBJ2-7; V: TRBV27; D: TRBD1; CDR3: CASSFRGQGLPYEQYF; DNA: TGTGCCAGCAGTTTCCGGGGACAGGGGCTGCCCTACGAGCAGTACTTC
size: NA; J: TRBJ1-1; V: TRBV7-2; D: TRBD1; CDR3: CASSSQGMNTEAFF; DNA: TGTGCCAGCAGCTCACAGGGGATGAACACTGAAGCTTTCTTT
size: NA; J: TRBJ2-1; V: TRBV4-1; D: NA; CDR3: CASSQGPARRFF; DNA: TGCGCCAGCAGCCAAGGACCTGCTAGGCGGTTCTTC
size: NA; J: TRBJ2-2; V: TRBV13; D: TRBD1; CDR3: CASSLSGQGWTGELFF; DNA: TGTGCCAGCAGCTTAAGCGGACAGGGGTGGACCGGGGAGCTGTTTTTT
size: NA; J: TRBJ1-2; V: TRBV27; D: NA; CDR3: CASGQSGGYTF; DNA: TGTGCCAGTGGACAGTCCGGTGGCTACACCTTC
size: NA; J: TRBJ1-2; V: TRBV5-1; D: TRBD1; CDR3: CASSHGTANYGYTF; DNA: TGCGCCAGCAGCCACGGGACAGCCAACTATGGCTACACCTTC
size: NA; J: TRBJ1-1; V: TRBV5-1; D: NA; CDR3: CASSLTPNTEAFF; DNA: TGCGCCAGCAGCTTAACACCGAACACTGAAGCTTTCTTT
size: once; J: TRBJ2-1; V: TRBV27; D: TRBD1; CDR3: CASSLATGDNEQFF; DNA: TGTGCCAGCAGTTTGGCAACAGGGGACAATGAGCAGTTCTTC
size: NA; J: TRBJ2-1; V: TRBV5-6; D: TRBD2; CDR3: CASSLGSGLYNEQFF; DNA: TGTGCCAGCAGCTTGGGTAGCGGGCTCTACAATGAGCAGTTCTTC
size: NA; J: TRBJ2-3; V: TRBV28; D: NA; CDR3: CASSLTGGFSGTQYF; DNA: TGTGCCAGCAGCCTGACTGGGGGGTTCTCAGGAACGCAGTATTTT
size: NA; J: TRBJ1-4; V: TRBV28; D: NA; CDR3: CASMGQDNEKLFF; DNA: TGTGCCAGCATGGGGCAAGATAATGAAAAACTGTTTTTT